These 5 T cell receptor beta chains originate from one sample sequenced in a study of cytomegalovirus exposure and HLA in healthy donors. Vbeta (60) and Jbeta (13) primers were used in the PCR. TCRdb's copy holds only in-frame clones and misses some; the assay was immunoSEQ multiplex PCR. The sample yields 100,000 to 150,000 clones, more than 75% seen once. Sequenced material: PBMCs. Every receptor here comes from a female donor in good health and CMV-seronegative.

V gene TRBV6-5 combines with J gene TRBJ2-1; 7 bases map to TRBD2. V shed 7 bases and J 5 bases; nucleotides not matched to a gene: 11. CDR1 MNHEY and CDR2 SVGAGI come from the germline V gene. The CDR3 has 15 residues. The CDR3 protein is CASIGRPDENNEQFF. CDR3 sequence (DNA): TGTGCCAGCATCGGGAGGCCGGACGAGAACAATGAGCAGTTCTTC.

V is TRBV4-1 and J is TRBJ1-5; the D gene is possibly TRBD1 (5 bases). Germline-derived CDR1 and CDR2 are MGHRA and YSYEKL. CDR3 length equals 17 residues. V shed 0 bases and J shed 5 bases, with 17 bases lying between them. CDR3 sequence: CASSQDFVVQGDQPQHF. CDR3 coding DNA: TGCGCCAGCAGCCAAGATTTCGTGGTCCAAGGGGATCAGCCCCAGCATTTT.

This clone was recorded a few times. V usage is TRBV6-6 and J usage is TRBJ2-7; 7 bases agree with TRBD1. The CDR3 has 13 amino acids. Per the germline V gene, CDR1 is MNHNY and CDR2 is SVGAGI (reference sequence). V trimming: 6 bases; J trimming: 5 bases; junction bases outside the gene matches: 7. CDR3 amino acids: CASRQRTGHEQYF. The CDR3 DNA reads TGTGCCAGCAGGCAAAGGACAGGTCACGAGCAGTACTTC.

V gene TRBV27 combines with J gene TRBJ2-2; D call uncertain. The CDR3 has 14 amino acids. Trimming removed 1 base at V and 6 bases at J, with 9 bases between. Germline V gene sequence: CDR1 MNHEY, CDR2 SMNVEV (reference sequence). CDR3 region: CASSLYTDAGELFF. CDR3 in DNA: TGTGCCAGCAGTTTATATACAGATGCCGGGGAGCTGTTTTTT.

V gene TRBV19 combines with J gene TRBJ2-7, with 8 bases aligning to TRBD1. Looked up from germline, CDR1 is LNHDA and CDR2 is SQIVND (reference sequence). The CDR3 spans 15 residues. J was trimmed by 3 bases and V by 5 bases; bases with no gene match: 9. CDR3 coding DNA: TGTGCCAGTAGTGTCCCGGGACAGGCCAACTACGAGCAGTACTTC. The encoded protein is CASSVPGQANYEQYF.